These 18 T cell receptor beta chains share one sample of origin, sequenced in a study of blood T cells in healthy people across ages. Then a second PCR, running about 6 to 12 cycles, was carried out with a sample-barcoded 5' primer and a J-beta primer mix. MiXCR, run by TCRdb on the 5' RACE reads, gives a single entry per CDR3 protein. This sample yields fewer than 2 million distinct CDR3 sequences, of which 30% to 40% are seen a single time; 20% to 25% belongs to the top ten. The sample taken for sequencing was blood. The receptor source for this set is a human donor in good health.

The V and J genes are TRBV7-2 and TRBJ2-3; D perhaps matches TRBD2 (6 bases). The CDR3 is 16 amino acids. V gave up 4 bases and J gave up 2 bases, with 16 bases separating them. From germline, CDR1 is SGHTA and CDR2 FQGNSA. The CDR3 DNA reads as TGTGCCAGCAGCTATAACTCGGGGGTGAACACAGATACGCAGTATTTT. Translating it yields CASSYNSGVNTDTQYF.

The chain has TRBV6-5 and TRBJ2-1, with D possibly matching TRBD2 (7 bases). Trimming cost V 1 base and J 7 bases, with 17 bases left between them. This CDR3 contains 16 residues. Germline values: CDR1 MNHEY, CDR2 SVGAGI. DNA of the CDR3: TGTGCCAGCAGTTACTTTCGTGGGGGGGGGCAAAATGAGCAGTTCTTC. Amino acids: CASSYFRGGGQNEQFF.

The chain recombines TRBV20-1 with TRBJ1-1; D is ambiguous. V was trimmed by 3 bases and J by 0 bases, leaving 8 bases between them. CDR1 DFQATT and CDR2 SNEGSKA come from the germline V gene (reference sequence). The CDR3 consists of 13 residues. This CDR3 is CSASIFMNTEAFF. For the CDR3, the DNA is TGCAGTGCTAGTATCTTCATGAACACTGAAGCTTTCTTT.

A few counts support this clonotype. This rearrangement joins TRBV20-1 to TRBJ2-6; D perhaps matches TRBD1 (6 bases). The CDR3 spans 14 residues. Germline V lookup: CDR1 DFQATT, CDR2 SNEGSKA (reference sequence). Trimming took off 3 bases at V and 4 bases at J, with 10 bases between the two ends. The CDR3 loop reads CSASSGAGANVLTF. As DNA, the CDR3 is TGCAGTGCTAGTTCAGGGGCGGGGGCCAACGTCCTGACTTTC.

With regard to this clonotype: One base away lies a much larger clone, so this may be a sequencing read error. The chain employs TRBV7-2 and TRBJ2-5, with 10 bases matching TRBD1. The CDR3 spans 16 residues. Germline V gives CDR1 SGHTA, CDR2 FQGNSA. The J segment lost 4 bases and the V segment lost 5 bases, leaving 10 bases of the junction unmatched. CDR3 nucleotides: TGTACCAGCAGCAAGCTCGGGACAGGGGTACCAGAGACCCAGTACTTC. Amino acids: CTSSKLGTGVPETQYF.

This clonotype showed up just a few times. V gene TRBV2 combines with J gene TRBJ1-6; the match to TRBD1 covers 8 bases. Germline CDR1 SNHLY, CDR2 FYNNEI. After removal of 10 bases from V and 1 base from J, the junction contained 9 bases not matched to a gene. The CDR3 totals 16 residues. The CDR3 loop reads CATLDRGSSYNSPLHF. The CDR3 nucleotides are TGTGCCACCCTAGACAGGGGATCGTCCTATAATTCACCCCTCCACTTT.

The CDR3 nucleotides read TGTGCCAGCAGCCTCCCCGGCGGAGAGGGCTACACCTTC. Its protein product is CASSLPGGEGYTF. This chain joins TRBV7-2 and TRBJ1-2; no definite D call. V was trimmed by 5 bases and J by 8 bases, leaving 15 bases between them. This CDR3 is built from 13 residues. CDR1 and CDR2 (germline): SGHTA, FQGNSA.

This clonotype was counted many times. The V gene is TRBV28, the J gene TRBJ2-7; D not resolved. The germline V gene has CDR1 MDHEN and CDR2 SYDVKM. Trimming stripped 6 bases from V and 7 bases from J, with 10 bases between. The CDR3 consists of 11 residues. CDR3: CASSAKREQYF. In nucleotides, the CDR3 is TGTGCCAGCAGCGCGAAGAGGGAGCAGTACTTC.

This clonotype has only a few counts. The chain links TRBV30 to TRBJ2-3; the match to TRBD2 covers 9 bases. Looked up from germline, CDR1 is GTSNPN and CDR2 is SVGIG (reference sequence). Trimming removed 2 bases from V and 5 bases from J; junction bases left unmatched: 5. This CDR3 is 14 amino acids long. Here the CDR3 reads CAWSQGAGGDTQYF. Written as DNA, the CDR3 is TGTGCCTGGAGTCAAGGAGCGGGGGGAGATACGCAGTATTTT. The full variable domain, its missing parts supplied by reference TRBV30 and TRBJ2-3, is SQTIHQWPATLVQPVGSPLSLECTVEGTSNPNLYWYRQAAGRGLQLLFYSVGIGQISSEVPQNLSASRPQDRQFILSSKKLLLSDSGFYLCAWSQGAGGDTQYFGPGTRLTVL.

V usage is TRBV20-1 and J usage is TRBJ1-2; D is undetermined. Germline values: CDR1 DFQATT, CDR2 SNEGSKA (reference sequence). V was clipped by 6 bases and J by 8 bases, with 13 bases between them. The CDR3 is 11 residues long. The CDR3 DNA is TGCAGTGCCCCCGCCAGAGAGGGCTACACCTTC. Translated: CSAPAREGYTF.

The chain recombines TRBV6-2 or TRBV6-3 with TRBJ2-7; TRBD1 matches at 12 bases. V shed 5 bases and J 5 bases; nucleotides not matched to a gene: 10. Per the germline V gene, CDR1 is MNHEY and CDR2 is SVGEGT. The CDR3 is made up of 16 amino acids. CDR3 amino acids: CASSKGTGGRLHEQYF. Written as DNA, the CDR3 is TGTGCCAGCAGTAAAGGGACAGGGGGCCGTCTCCACGAGCAGTACTTC.

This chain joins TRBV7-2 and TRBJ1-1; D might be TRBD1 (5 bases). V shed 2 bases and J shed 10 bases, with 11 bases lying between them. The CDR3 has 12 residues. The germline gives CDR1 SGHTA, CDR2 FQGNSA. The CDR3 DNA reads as TGTGCCAGCAGCTTATTAGGGGTGGGAGCTTTCTTT. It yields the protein CASSLLGVGAFF.

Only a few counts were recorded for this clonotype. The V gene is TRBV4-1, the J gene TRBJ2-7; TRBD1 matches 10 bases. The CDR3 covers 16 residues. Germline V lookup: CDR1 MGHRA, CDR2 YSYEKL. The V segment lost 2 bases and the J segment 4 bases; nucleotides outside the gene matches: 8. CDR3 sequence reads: CASSQRQGARGYEQYF. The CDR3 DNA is TGCGCCAGCAGCCAACGACAGGGGGCAAGGGGGTACGAGCAGTACTTC.

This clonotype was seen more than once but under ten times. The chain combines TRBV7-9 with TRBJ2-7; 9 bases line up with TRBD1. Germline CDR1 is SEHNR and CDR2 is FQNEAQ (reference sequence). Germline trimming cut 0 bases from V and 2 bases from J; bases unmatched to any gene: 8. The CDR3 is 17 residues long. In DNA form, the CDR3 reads TGTGCCAGCAGCTTAGCTAGTCCGGGACAGGGTGCCTACGAGCAGTACTTC. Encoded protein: CASSLASPGQGAYEQYF.

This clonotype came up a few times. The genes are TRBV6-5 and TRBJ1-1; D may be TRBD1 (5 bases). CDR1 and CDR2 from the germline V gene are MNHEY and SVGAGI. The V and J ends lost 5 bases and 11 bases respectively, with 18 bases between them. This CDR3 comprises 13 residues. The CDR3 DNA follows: TGTGCCAGCAGTGGCGGGACCCGTGCTCGGGCTTTCTTT. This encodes CASSGGTRARAFF.

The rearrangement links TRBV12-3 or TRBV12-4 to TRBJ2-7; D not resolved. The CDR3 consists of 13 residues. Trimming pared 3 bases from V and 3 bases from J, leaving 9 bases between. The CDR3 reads CASSFTSNYEQYF. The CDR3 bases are TGTGCCAGCAGTTTTACCAGCAACTACGAGCAGTACTTC.

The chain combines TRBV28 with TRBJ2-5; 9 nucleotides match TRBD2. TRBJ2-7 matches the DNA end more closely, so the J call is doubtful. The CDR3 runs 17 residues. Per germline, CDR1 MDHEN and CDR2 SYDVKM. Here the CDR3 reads CASSFNVGGGVNYEQYF. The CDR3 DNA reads TGTGCCAGCAGTTTTAACGTGGGCGGGGGGGTCAATTACGAGCAGTACTTC.

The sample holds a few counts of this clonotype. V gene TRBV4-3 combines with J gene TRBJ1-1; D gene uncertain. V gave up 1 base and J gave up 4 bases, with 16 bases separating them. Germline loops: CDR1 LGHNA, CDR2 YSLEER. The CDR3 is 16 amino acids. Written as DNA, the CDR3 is TGCGCCAGCAGCCAAGTCCTATATTTGGGGAGCACTGAAGCTTTCTTT. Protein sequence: CASSQVLYLGSTEAFF.